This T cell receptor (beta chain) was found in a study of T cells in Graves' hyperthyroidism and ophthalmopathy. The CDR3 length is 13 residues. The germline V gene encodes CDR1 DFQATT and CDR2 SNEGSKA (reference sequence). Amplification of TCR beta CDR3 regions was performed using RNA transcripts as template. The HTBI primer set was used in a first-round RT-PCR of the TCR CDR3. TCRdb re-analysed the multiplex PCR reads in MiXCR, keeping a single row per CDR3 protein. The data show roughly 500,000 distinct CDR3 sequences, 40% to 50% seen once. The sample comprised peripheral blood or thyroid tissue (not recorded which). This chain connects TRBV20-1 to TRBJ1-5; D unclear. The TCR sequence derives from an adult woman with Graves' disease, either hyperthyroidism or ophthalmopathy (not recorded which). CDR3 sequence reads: CSQEGQSNQPQHF. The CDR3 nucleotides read TGCAGCCAAGAAGGTCAGAGCAATCAGCCCCAGCATTTT.